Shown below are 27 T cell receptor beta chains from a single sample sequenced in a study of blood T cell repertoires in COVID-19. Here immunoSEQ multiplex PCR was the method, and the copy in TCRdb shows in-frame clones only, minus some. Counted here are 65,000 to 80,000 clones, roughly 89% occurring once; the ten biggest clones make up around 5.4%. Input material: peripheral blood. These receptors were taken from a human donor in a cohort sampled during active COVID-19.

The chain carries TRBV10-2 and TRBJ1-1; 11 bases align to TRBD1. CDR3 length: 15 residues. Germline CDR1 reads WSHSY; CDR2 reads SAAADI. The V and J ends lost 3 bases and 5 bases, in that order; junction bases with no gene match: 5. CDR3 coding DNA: TGCGCCAGCAGTGATCTGGGACAGGGGGTGACTGAAGCTTTCTTT. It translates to CASSDLGQGVTEAFF.

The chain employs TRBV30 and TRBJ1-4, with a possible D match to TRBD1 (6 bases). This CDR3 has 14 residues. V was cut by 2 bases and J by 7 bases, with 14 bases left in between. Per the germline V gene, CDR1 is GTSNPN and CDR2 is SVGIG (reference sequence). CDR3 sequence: CAWSPGVRAEKLFF. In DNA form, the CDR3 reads TGTGCCTGGAGTCCAGGGGTTCGCGCTGAAAAACTGTTTTTT.

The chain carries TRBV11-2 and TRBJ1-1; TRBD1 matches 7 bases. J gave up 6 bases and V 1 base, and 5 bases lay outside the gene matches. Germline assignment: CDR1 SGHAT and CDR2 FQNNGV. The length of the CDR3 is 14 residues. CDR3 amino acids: CASSLGDRDSEAFF. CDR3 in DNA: TGTGCCAGCAGCTTAGGAGACAGGGATTCTGAAGCTTTCTTT.

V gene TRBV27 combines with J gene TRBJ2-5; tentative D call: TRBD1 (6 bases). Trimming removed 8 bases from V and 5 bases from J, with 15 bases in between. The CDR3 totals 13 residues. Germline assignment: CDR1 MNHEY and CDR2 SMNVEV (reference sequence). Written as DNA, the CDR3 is TGTGCCAGCTCAAAGGGGGTCCGGGAGACCCAGTACTTC. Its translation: CASSKGVRETQYF.

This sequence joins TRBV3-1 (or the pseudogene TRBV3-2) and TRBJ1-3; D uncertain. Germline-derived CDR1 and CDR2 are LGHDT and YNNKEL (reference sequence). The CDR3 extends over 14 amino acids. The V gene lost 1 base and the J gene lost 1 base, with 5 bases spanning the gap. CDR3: CASSQGLSGNTIYF. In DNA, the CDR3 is TGTGCCAGCAGCCAAGGACTATCTGGAAACACCATATATTTT.

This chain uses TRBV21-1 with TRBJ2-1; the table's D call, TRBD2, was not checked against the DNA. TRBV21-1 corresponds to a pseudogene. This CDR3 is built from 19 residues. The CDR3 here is CASSKPWWGSGGLDNEQFF. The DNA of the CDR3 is TGTGCCAGCAGCAAACCCTGGTGGGGTAGCGGGGGGCTAGACAATGAGCAGTTCTTC.

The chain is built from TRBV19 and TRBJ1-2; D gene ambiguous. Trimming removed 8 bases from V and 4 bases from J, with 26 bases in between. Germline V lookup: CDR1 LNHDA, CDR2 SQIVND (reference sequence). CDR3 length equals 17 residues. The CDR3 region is CASSQMGRRSFSYGYTF. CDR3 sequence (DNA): TGTGCCAGTTCTCAAATGGGGAGACGGAGTTTTTCCTATGGCTACACCTTC.

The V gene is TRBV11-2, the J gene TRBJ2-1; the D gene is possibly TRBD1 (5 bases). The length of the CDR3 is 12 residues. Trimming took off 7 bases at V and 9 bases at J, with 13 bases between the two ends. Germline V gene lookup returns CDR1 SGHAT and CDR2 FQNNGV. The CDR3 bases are TGTGCCAGCAACCCTCAGGGTGGTGAGCAGTTCTTC. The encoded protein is CASNPQGGEQFF.

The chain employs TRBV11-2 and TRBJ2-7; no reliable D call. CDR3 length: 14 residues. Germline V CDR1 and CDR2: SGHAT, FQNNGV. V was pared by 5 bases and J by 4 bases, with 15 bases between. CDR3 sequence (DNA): TGTGCCAGCAGCGCAATCGCTAGGTTTTACGAGCAGTACTTC. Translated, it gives CASSAIARFYEQYF. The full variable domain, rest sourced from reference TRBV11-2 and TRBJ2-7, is EAGVAQSPRYKIIEKRQSVAFWCNPISGHATLYWYQQILGQGPKLLIQFQNNGVVDDSQLPKDRFSAERLKGVDSTLKIQPAKLEDSAVYLCASSAIARFYEQYFGPGTRLTVT.

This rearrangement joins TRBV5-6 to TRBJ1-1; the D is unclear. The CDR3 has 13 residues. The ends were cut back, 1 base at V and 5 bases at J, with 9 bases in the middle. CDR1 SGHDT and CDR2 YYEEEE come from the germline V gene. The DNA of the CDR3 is TGTGCCAGCAGCTTGCAGGCCCCAACTGAAGCTTTCTTT. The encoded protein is CASSLQAPTEAFF.

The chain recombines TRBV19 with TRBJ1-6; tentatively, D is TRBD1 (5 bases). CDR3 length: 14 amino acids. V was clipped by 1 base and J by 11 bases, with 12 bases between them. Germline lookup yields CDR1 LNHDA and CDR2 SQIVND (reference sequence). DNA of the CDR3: TGTGCCAGTAGTATAGGGGGGGGGAAGCCACCCCTCCACTTT. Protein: CASSIGGGKPPLHF.

CDR3 sequence: CASSVSQENTEAFF. In DNA form, the CDR3 reads TGTGCCAGCAGCGTAAGCCAGGAGAACACTGAAGCTTTCTTT. V gene TRBV9 combines with J gene TRBJ1-1; D not certain. Trimming took off 1 base at V and 1 base at J, with 8 bases between the two ends. The length of the CDR3 is 14 residues. The V gene's germline CDR1 is SGDLS and CDR2 YYNGEE.

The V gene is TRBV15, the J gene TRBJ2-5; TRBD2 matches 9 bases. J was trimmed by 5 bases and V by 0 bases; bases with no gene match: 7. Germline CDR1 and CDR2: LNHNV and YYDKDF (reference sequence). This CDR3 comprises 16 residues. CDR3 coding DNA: TGTGCCACCAGCAGAGATCTAACTAGCGGGCGGGAGACCCAGTACTTC. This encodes CATSRDLTSGRETQYF.

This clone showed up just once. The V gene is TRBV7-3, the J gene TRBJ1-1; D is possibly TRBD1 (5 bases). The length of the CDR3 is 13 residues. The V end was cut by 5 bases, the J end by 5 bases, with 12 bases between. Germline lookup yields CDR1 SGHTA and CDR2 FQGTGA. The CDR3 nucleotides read TGTGCCAGCAGCCCCGGGAGGGGTACTGAAGCTTTCTTT. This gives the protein CASSPGRGTEAFF. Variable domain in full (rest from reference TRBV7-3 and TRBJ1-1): GAGVSQTPSNKVTEKGKYVELRCDPISGHTALYWYRQSLGQGPEFLIYFQGTGAADDSGLPNDRFFAVRPEGSVSTLKIQRTERGDSAVYLCASSPGRGTEAFFGQGTRLTVV.

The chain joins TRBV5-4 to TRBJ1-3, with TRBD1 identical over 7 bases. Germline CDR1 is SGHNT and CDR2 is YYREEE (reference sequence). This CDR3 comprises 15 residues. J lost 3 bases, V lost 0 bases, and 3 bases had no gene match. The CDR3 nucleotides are TGTGCCAGCAGCTTGGGACAGGGCTATGGAAACACCATATATTTT. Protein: CASSLGQGYGNTIYF.

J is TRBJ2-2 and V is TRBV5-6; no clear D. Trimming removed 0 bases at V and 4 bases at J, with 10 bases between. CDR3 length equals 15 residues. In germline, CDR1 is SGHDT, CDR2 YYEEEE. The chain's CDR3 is CASSLDLPGTGELFF. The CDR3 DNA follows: TGTGCCAGCAGCTTGGATCTCCCGGGCACCGGGGAGCTGTTTTTT. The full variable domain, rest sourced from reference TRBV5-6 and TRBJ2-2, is DAGVTQSPTHLIKTRGQQVTLRCSPKSGHDTVSWYQQALGQGPQFIFQYYEEEERQRGNFPDRFSGHQFPNYSSELNVNALLLGDSALYLCASSLDLPGTGELFFGEGSRLTVL.

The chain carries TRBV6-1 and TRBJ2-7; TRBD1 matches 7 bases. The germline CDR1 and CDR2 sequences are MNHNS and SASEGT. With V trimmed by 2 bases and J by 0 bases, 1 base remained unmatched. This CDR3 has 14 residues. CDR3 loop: CASSEQGDSYEQYF. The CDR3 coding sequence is TGTGCCAGCAGTGAACAGGGGGACTCCTACGAGCAGTACTTC.

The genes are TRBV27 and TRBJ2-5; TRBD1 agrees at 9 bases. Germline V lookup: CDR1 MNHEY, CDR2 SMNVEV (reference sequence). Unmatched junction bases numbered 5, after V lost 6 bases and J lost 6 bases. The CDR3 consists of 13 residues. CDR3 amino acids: CASSHGQGKTQYF. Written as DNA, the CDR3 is TGTGCCAGCAGCCACGGACAGGGGAAGACCCAGTACTTC.

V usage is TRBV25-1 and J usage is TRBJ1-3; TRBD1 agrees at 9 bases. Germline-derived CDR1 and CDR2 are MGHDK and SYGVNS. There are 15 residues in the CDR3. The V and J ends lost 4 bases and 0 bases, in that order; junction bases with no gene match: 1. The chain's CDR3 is CASSAGQGSGNTIYF. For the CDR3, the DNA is TGTGCCAGCAGTGCGGGACAGGGCTCTGGAAACACCATATATTTT.

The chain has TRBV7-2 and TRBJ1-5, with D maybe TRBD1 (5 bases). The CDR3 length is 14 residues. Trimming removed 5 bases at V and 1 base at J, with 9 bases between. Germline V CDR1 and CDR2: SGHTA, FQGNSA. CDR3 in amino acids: CASSPTGSNQPQHF. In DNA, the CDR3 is TGTGCCAGCAGCCCCACAGGAAGCAATCAGCCCCAGCATTTT. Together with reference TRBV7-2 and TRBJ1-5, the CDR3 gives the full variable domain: GAGVSQSPSNKVTEKGKDVELRCDPISGHTALYWYRQSLGQGLEFLIYFQGNSAPDKSGLPSDRFSAERTGGSVSTLTIQRTQQEDSAVYLCASSPTGSNQPQHFGDGTRLSIL.

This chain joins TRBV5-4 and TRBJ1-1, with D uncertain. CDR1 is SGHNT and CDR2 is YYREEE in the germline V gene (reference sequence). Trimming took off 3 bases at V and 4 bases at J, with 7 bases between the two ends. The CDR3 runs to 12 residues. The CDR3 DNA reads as TGTGCCAGCAGCTCCCCTATCACTGAAGCTTTCTTT. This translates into CASSSPITEAFF.

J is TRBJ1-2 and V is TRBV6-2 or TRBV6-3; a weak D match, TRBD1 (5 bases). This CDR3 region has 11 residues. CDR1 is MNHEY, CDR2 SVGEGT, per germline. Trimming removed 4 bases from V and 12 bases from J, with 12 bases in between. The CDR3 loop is CASSSTGFNTF. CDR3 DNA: TGTGCCAGCAGTTCAACAGGTTTCAACACCTTC.

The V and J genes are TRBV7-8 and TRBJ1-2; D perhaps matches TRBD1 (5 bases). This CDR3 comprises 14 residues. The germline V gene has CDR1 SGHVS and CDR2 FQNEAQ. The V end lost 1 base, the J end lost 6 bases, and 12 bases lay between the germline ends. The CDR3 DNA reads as TGTGCCAGCAGCTTAGTATTCAGGGCTGATGGCTACACCTTC. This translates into CASSLVFRADGYTF.

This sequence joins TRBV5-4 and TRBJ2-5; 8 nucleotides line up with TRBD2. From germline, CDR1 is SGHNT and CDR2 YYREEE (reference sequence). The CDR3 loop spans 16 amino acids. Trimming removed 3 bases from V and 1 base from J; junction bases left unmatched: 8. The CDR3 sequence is CASSSWRGDFQETQYF. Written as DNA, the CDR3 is TGTGCCAGCAGCTCCTGGCGGGGGGACTTCCAAGAGACCCAGTACTTC. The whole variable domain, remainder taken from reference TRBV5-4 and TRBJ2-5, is ETGVTQSPTHLIKTRGQQVTLRCSSQSGHNTVSWYQQALGQGPQFIFQYYREEENGRGNFPPRFSGLQFPNYSSELNVNALELDDSALYLCASSSWRGDFQETQYFGPGTRLLVL.

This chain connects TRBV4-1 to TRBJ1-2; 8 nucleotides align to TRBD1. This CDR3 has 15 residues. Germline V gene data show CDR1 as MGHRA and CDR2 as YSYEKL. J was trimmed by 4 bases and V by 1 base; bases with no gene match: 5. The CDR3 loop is CASSQATGVTYGYTF. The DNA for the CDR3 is TGCGCCAGCAGCCAAGCGACAGGGGTCACCTATGGCTACACCTTC.

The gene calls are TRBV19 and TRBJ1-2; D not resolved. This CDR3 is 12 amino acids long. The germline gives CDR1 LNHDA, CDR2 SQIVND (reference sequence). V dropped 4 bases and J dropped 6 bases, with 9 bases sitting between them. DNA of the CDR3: TGTGCCAGTAGTACCGGGTGGGATGGCTACACCTTC. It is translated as CASSTGWDGYTF.

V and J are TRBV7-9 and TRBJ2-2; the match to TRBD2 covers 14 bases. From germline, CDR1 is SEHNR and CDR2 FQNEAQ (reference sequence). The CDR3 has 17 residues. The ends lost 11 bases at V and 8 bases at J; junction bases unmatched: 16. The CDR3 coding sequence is TGTGCCGGGACCGGGACTAGCGGGGGATCAATTGCGGGGGAGCTGTTTTTT. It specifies CAGTGTSGGSIAGELFF. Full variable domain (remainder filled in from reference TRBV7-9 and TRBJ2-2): DTGVSQNPRHKITKRGQNVTFRCDPISEHNRLYWYRQTLGQGPEFLTYFQNEAQLEKSRLLSDRFSAERPKGSFSTLEIQRTEQGDSAMYLCAGTGTSGGSIAGELFFGEGSRLTVL.